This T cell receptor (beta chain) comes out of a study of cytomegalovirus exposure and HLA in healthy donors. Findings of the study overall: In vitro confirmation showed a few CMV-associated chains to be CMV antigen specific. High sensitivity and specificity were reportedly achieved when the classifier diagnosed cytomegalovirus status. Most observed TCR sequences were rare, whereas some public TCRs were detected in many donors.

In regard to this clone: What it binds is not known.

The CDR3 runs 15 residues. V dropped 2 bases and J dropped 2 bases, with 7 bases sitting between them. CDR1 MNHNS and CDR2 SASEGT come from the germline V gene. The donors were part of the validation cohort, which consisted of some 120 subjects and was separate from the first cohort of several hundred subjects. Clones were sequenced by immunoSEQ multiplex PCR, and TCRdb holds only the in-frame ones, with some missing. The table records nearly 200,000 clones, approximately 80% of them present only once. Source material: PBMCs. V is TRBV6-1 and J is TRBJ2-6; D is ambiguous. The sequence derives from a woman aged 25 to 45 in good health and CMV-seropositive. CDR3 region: CASSEPGAGANVLTF. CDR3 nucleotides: TGTGCCAGCAGTGAACCCGGTGCTGGGGCCAACGTCCTGACTTTC.